The clone carrying this TCR beta chain was counted many times. This sample was included in a study of blood T cell repertoires in COVID-19. Study-wide background: Sites across the United States, Italy and Spain contributed samples from acute and convalescent COVID-19. T cells, B-cell-depleted T cells, or PBMCs provided the cDNA or gDNA that served as material.

Looked up from germline, CDR1 is MNHEY and CDR2 is SVGAGI. This CDR3 contains 14 residues. Trimming stripped 8 bases from V and 4 bases from J, with 16 bases between. Original processing notes: By means of reference gene primer amplification, nucleated cell counts were estimated. Only in-frame clones appear in the TCRdb table, and some are missing; sequencing was by immunoSEQ multiplex PCR. Clonal size and the V and J genes are those of that table, whereas D and trimming came from the DNA. The sample records about 60,000 clones, approximately 79% being singletons. This sequence joins TRBV6-5 and TRBJ2-3; tentative D call: TRBD2 (5 bases). This TCR was recovered from a human donor in a cohort sampled during active COVID-19. The sample was peripheral blood. As DNA, the CDR3 is TGTGCCAGCGGCGACCTTGGACTCTCAGATACGCAGTATTTT. Its protein product is CASGDLGLSDTQYF.